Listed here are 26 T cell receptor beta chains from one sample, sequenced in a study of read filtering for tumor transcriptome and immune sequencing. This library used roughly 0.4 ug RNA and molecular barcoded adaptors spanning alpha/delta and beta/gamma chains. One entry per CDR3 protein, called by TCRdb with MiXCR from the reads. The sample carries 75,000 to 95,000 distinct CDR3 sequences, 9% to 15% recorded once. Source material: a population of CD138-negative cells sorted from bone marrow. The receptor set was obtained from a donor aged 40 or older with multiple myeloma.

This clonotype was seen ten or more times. The CDR3 reads CASSPSGRNEQFF. Written as DNA, the CDR3 is TGTGCCAGCAGTCCCAGCGGGAGAAATGAGCAGTTCTTC. V gene TRBV6-5 combines with J gene TRBJ2-1; 8 positions agree with TRBD2. CDR3 size: 13 residues. Germline CDR1 reads MNHEY; CDR2 reads SVGAGI. After removal of 5 bases from V and 7 bases from J, the junction contained 4 bases not matched to a gene.

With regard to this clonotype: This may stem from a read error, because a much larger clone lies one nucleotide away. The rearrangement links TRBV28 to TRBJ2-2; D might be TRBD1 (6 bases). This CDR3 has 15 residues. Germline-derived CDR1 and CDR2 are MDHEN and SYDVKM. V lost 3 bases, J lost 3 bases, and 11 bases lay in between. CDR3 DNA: TGTGCCAGCAGTTTGGGGACAAGAGACACCGGGGAGCTGTTTTTT. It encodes CASSLGTRDTGELFF.

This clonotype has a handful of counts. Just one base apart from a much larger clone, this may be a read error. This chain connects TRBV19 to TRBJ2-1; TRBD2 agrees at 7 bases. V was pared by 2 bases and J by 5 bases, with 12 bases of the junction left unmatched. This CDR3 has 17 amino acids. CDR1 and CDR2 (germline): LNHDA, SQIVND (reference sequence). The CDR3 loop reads CASSIHGIAGSHNEQFF. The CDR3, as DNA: TGTGCCAGTAGTATACACGGGATAGCGGGTTCCCACAATGAGCAGTTCTTC.

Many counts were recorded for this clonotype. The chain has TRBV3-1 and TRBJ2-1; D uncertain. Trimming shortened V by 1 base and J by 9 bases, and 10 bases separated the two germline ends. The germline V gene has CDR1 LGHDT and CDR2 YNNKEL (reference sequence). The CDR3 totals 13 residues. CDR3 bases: TGTGCCAGCAGCCAAGCCGCGTGGGGTGAGCAGTTCTTC. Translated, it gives CASSQAAWGEQFF.

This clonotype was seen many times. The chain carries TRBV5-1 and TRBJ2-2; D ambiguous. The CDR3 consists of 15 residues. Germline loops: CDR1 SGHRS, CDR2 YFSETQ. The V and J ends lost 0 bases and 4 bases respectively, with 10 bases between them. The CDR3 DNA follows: TGCGCCAGCAGCTTGGAGACTCTTCCCACCGGGGAGCTGTTTTTT. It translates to CASSLETLPTGELFF.

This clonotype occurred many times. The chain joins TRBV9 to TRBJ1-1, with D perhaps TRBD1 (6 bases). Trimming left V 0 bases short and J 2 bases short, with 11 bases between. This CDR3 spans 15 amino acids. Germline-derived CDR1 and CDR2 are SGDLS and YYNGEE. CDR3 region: CASSVGQDSNTEAFF. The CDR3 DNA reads TGTGCCAGCAGCGTAGGTCAGGACAGTAACACTGAAGCTTTCTTT.

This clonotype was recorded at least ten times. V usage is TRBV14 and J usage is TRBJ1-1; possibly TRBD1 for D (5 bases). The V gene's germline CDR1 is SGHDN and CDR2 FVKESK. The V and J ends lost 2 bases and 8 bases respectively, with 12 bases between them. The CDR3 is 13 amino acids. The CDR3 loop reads CASSQREGLEAFF. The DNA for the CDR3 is TGTGCCAGCAGCCAACGGGAGGGGTTGGAAGCTTTCTTT.

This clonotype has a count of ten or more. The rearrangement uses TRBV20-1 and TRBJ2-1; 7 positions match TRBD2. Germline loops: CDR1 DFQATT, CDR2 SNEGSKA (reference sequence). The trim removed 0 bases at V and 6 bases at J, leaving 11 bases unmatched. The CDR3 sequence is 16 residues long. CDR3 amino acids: CSARDPPAGLRNEQFF. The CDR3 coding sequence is TGCAGTGCTAGAGATCCCCCAGCGGGACTTCGCAATGAGCAGTTCTTC.

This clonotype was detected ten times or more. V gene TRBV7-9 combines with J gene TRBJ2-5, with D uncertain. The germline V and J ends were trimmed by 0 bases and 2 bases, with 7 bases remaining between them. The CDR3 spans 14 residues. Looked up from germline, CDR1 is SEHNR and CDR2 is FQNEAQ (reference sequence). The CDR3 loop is CASSLASQQETQYF. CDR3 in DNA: TGTGCCAGCAGCTTAGCCTCCCAGCAAGAGACCCAGTACTTC.

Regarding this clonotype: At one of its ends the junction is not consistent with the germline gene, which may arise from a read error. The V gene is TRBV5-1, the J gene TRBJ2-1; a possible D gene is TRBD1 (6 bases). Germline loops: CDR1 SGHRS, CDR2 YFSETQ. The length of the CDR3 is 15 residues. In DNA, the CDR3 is TGCGCCAGCAGCTTGCTGGACAGCATCTACGATGAGCAGTTCTTC. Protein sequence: CASSLLDSIYDEQFF.

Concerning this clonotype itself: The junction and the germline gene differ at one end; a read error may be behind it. CDR3 sequence reads: CATSQFIGAYEQYF. The CDR3 DNA reads TGTGCCACCAGCCAATTCATAGGGGCCTACGAGCAGTACTTC. The chain recombines TRBV14 with TRBJ2-7; a possible D gene is TRBD1 (5 bases). Germline V gene lookup returns CDR1 SGHDN and CDR2 FVKESK. The CDR3 is 14 amino acids.

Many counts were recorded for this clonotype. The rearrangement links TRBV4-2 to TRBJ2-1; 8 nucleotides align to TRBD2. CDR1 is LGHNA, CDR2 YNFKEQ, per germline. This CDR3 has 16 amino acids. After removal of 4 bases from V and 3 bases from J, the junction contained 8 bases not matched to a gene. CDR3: CASSLSSGLLYNEQFF. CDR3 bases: TGTGCCAGCAGCCTCTCTAGCGGGCTCCTCTACAATGAGCAGTTCTTC.

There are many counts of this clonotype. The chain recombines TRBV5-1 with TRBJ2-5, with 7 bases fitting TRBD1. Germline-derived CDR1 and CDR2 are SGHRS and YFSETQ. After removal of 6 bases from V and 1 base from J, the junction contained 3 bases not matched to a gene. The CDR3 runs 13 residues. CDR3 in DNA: TGCGCCAGCAAACGGACAGGCCAAGAGACCCAGTACTTC. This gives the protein CASKRTGQETQYF.

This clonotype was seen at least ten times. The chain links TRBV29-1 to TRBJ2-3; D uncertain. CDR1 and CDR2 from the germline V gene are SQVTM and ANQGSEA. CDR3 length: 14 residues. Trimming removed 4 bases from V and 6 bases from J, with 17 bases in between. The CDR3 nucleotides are TGCAGCGTTGGGGAAGGGAACCCCGCGGATACGCAGTATTTT. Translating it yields CSVGEGNPADTQYF.

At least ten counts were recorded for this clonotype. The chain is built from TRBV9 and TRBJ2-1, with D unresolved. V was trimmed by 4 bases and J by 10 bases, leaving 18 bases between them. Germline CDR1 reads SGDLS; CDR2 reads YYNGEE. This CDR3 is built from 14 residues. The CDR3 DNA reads TGTGCCAGCAGCCCAGTCTCTAGAAGTGGCGAGCAGTTCTTC. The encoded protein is CASSPVSRSGEQFF.

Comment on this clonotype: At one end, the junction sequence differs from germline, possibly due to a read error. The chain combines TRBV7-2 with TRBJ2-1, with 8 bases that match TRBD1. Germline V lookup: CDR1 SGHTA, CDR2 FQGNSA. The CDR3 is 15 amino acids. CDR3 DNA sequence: TGTGCCAGCAGCTTAGACGGGACAGGTTACAATGAGCAGTCCTTC. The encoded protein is CASSLDGTGYNEQSF.

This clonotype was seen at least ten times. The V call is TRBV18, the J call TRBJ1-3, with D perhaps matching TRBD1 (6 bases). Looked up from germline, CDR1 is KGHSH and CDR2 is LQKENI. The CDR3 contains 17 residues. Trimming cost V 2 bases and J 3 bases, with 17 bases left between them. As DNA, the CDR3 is TGTGCCAGCTCACCATTGGATACAGGGCCGGTTGGAAACACCATATATTTT. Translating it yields CASSPLDTGPVGNTIYF.

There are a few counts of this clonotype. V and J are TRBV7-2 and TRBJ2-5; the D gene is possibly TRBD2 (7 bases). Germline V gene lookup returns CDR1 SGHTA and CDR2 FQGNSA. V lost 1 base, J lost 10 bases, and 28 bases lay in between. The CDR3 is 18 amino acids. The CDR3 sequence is CASSLGSGEGGAKRVQYF. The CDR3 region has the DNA TGTGCCAGCAGCTTAGGAAGCGGGGAAGGGGGGGCCAAGAGGGTCCAGTACTTC.

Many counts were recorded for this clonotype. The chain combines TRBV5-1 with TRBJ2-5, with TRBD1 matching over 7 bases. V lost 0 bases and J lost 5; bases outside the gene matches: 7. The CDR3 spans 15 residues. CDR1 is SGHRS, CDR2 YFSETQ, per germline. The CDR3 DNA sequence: TGCGCCAGCAGCTTGGACAGGGGCAGAGGGGAGACCCAGTACTTC. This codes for CASSLDRGRGETQYF. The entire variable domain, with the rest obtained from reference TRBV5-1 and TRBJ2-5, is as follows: KAGVTQTPRYLIKTRGQQVTLSCSPISGHRSVSWYQQTPGQGLQFLFEYFSETQRNKGNFPGRFSGRQFSNSRSEMNVSTLELGDSALYLCASSLDRGRGETQYFGPGTRLLVL.

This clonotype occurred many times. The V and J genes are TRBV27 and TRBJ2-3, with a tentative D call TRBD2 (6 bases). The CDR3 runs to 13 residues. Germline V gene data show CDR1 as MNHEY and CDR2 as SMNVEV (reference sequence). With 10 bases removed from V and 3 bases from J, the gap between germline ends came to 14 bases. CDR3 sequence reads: CATRRDGTDTQYF. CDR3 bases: TGTGCCACAAGGCGGGACGGGACAGATACGCAGTATTTT.

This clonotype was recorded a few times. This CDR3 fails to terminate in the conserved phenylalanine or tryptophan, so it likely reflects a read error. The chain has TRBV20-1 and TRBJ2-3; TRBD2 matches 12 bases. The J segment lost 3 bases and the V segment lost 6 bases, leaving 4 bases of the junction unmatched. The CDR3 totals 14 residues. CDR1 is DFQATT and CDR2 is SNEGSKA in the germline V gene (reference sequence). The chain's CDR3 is CSAPGTSGTDTQYY. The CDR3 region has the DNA TGCAGTGCCCCCGGGACTAGCGGGACAGATACGCAGTATTAT.

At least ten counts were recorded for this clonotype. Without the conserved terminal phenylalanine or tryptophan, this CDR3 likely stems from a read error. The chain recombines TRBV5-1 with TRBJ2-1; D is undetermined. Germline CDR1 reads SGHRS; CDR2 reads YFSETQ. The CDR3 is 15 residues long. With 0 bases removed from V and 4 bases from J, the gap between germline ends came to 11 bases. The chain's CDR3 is CASSLDQPLYNEQFL. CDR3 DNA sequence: TGCGCCAGCAGCTTGGACCAGCCGCTTTACAATGAGCAGTTCCTC.

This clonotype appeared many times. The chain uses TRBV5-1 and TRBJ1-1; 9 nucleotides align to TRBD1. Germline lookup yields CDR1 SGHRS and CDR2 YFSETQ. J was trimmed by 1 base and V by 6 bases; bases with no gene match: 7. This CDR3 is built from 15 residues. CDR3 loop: CASTPLGQGNTEAFF. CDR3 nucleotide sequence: TGCGCCAGCACCCCGTTGGGACAGGGGAACACTGAAGCTTTCTTT.

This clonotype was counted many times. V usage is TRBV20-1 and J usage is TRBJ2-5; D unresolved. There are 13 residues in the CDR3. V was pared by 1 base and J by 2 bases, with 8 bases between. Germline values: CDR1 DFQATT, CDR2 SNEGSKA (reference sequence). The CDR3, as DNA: TGCAGTGCTAGAGGATACACACAAGAGACCCAGTACTTC. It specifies CSARGYTQETQYF.

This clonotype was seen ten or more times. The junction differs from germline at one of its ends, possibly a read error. Written as DNA, the CDR3 is TGCGCCAGCAGCTTGGATGGGGGACGCACGGATACGCAGTATTTT. It codes for CASSLDGGRTDTQYF. This chain uses TRBV5-1 with TRBJ2-3, with D perhaps TRBD1 or TRBD2 (5 bases each). CDR1 is SGHRS and CDR2 is YFSETQ in the germline V gene. This CDR3 has 15 residues.

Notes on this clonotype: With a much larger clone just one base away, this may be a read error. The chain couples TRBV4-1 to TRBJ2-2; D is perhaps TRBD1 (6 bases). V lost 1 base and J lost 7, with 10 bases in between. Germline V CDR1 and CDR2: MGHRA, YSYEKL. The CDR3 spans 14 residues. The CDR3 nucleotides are TGCGCCAGCAGCCAAGTGGGGGCGGGCGGGGAGCTGTTTTTT. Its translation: CASSQVGAGGELFF.